This T cell receptor beta chain was recovered during a study of cytomegalovirus exposure and HLA in healthy donors. The PCR ran on 60 Vbeta and 13 Jbeta primers. Sequencing was performed with immunoSEQ multiplex PCR; in TCRdb, only in-frame clones are kept and a portion is missing. The sample lists a few hundred thousand clones, about 80% seen once, with more than 1.5% in the top ten. This clone was seen once. In germline, CDR1 is LNHDA, CDR2 SQIVND (reference sequence). V was cut by 2 bases and J by 9 bases, with 14 bases left in between. The length of the CDR3 is 14 residues. This TCR derives from a man younger than 30 in good health and CMV-seronegative. This rearrangement joins TRBV19 to TRBJ1-5; D is uncertain. The material sequenced was PBMCs. This CDR3 reads CASSIRLTSSPQHF. The CDR3 DNA is TGTGCCAGTAGTATACGACTCACTAGTTCGCCCCAGCATTTT.